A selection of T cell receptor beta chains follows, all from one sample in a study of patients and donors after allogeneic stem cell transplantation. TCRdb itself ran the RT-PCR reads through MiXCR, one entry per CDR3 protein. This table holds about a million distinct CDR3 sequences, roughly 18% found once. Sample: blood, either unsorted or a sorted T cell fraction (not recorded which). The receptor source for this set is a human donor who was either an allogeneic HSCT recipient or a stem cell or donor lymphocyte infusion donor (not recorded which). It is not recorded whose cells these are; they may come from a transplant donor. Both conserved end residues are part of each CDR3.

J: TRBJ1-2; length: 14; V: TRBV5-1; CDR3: CASSLDRDTYGYTF
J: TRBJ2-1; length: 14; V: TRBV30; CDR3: CAWSVWGRDHEQFF
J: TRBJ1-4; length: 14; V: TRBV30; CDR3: CACYDFATNEKLFF
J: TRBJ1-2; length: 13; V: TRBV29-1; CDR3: CSVETGGPYGYTF
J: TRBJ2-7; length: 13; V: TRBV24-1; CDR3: CATSDYDDGEQYF
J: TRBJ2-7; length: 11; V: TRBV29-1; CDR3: CSGRVSYEQYF
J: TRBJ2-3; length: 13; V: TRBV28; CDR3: CASRQGIEDTQYF
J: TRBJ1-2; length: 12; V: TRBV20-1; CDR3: CSARDARGGYTF
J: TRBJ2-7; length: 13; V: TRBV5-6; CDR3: CASSSQRGYEQYF
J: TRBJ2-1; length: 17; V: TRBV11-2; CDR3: CASSLGSRGVIGNEQFF
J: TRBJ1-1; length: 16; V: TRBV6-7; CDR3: CASSYGDKGRNTEAFF
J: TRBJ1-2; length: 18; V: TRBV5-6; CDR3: CASSLPYDRAPTNYGYTF
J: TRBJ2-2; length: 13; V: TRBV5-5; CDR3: CASSLDVTGELFF
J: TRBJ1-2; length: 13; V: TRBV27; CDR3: CASSLNHLYGYTF
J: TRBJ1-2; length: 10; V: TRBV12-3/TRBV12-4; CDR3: CASSGLGYTF
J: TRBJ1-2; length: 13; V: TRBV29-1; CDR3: CSVLDSLRYGYTF
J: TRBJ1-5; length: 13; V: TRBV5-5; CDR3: CASSLVGFQPQHF
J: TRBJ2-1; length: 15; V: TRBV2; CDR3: CASSSVTQRGGEQFF
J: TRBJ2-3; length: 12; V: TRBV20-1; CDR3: CSASGDLDTQYF
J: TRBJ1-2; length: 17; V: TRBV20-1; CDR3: CSARRGTEALGYSGYTF
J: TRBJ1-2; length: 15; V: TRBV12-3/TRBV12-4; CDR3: CASSLGETGGIGYTF
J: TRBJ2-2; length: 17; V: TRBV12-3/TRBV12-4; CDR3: CASSSGTGGPEGGELFF
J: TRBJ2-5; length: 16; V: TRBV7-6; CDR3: CASSPRDRGMSETQYF
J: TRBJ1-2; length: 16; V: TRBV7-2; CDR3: CASSSPLDRVRYGYTF
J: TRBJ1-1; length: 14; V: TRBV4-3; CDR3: CASSEVRGNTEAFF
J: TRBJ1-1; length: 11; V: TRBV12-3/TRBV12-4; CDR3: CARVFSTEAFF
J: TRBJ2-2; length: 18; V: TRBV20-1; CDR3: CSATVSAGGPWGTGELFF
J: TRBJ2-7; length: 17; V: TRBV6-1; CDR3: CASSALAGTSGDYEQYF
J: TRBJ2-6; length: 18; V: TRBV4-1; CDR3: CASSQDPQGPGGANVLTF
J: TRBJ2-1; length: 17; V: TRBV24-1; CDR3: CATSDFRAGNSYNEQFF
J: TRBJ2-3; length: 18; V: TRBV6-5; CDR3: CASSYSPLAGGDTDTQYF
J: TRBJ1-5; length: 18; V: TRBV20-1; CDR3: CSARDLIEGIGSNQPQHF
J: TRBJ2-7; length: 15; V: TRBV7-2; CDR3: CASSLGQGLLYEQYF
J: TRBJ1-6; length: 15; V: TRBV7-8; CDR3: CASTPPGTGLSPLHF
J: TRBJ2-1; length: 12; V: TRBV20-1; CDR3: CSVRTSGNEQFF
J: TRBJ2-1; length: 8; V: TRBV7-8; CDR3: CASSFLFF
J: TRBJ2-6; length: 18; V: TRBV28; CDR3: CASSSWDRGGSGANVLTF
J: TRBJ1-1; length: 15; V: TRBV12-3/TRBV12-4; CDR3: CASSFSGSRNTEAFF
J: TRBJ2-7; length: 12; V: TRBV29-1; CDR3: CSVRDRGVKQYF
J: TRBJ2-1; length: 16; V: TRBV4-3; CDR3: CASSRLLAGGPNEQFF
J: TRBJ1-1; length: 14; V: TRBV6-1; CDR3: CASSEVGLNTEAFF
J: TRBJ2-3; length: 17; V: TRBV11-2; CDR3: CASSHSVLAGDTDTQYF
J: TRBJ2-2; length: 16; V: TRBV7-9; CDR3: CASSLVPSGSPGELFF
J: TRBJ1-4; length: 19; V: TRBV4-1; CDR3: CASSQERVTGGDHNEKLFF
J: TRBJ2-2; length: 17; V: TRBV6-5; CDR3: CASSYSGPDANTGELFF
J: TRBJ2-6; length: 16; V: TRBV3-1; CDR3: CASREQGGSGANVLTF
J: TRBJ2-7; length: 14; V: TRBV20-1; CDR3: CSAPISGRAYEQYF
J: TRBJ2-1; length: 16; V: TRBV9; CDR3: CASSGLGGTLYNEQFF
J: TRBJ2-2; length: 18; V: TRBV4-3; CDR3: CASSQDRKGLGVTGELFF
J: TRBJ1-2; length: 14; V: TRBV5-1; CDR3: CASSLAPDNYGYTF
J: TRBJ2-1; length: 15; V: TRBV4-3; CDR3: CASSQLIGTDNEQFF
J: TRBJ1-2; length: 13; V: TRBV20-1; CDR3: CSARRGGQRGYTF
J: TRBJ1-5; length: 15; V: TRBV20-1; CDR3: CSARQLTGSNQPQHF
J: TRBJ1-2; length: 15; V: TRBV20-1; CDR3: CSAPGTDQPNYGYTF